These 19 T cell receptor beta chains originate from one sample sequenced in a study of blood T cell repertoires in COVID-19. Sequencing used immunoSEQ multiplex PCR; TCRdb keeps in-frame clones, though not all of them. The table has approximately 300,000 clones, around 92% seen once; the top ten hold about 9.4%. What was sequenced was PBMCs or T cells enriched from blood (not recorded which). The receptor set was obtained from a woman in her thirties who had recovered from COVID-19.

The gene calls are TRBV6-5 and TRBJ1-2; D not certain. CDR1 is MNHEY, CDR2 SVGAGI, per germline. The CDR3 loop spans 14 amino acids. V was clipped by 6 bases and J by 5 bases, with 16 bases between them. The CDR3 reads CASSPDINLYGYTF. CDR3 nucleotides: TGTGCCAGCAGCCCCGACATCAACCTTTATGGCTACACCTTC.

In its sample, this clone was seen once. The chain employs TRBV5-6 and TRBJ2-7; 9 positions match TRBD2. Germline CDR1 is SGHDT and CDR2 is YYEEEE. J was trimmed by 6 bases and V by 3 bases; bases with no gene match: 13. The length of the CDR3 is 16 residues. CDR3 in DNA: TGTGCCAGCAGCTCGGCCGTCGCGGGAGGGCCGGTCGAGCAGTACTTC. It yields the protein CASSSAVAGGPVEQYF.

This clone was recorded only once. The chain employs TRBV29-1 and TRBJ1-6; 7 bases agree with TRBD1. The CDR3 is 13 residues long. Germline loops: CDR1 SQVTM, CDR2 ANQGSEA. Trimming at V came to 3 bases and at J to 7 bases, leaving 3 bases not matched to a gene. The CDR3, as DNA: TGCAGCGTTGAGACAGGGCGAAATTCACCCCTCCACTTT. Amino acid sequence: CSVETGRNSPLHF.

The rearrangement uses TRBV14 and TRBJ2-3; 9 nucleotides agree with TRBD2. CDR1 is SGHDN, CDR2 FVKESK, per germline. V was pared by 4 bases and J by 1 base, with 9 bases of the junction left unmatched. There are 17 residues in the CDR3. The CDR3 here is CASSRRLSGSGTDTQYF. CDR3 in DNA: TGTGCCAGCAGCCGACGGCTTAGCGGGAGCGGCACAGATACGCAGTATTTT.

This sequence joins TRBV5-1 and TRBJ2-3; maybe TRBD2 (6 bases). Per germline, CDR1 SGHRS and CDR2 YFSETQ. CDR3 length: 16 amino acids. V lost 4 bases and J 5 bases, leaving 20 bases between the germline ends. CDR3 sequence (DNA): TGCGCCAGCAGCCCGGGTTCGTCGGGAGCGGGAGATACGCAGTATTTT. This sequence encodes CASSPGSSGAGDTQYF.

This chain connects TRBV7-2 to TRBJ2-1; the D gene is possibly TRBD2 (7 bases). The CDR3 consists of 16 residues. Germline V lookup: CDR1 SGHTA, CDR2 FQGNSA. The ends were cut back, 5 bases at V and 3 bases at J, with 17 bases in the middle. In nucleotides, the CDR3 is TGTGCCAGCAGCCCCTGGGAGGGGGGACTCTACAATGAGCAGTTCTTC. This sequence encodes CASSPWEGGLYNEQFF.

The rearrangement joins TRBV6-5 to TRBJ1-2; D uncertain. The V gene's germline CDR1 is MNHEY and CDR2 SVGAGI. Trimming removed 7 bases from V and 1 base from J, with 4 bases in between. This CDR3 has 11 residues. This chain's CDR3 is CASTVNYGYTF. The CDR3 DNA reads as TGTGCCAGCACGGTTAACTATGGCTACACCTTC.

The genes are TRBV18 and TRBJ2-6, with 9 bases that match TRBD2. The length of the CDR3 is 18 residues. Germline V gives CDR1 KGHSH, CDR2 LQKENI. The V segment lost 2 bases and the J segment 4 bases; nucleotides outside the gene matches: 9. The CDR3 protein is CASSPGAGGSYGANVLTF. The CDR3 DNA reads TGTGCCAGCTCACCAGGCGCGGGAGGGTCGTACGGGGCCAACGTCCTGACTTTC.

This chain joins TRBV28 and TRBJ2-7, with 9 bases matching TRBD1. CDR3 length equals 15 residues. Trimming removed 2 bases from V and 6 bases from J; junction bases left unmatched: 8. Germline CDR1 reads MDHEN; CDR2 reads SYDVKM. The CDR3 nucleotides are TGTGCCAGCAGTTTAGCGGCACAGGGGGCTCGCGAGCAGTACTTC. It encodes CASSLAAQGAREQYF.

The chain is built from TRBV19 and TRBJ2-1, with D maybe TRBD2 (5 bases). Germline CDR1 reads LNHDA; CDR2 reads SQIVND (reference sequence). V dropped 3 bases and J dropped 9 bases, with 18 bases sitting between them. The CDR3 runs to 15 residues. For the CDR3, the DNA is TGTGCCAGTAGTATCCGGGCAGGTCCCCGGGGTGAGCAGTTCTTC. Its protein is CASSIRAGPRGEQFF.

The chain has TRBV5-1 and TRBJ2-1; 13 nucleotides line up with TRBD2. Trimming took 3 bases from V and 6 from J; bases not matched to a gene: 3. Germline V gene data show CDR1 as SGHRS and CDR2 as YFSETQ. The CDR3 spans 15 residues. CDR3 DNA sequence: TGCGCCAGCAGCTCCACTAGCGGGAGGGTCAATGAGCAGTTCTTC. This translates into CASSSTSGRVNEQFF.

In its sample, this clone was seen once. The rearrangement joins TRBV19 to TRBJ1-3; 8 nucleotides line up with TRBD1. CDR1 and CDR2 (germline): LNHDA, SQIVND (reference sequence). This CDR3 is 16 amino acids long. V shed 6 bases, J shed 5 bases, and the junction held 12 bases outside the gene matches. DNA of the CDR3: TGTGCCAGTAGCTTCGGGACAGGTAGTTTGAGAAACACCATATATTTT. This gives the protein CASSFGTGSLRNTIYF.

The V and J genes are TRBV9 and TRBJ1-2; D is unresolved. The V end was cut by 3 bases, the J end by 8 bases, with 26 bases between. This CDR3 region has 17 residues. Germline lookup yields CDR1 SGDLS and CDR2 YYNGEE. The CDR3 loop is CASSASPTTGGLWGYTF. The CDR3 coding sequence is TGTGCCAGCAGCGCATCCCCAACGACGGGAGGACTATGGGGCTACACCTTC.

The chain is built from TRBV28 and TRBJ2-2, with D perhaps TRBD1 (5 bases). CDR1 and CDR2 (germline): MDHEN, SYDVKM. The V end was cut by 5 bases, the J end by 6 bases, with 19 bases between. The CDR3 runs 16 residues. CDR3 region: CASSPSSRVKSGELFF. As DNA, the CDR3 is TGTGCCAGCAGTCCCTCATCCAGGGTAAAATCCGGGGAGCTGTTTTTT.

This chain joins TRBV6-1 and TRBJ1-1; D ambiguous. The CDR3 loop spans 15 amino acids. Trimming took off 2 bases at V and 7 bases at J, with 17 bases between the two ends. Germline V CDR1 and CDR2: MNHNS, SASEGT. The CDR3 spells CASSEREGSPYEAFF. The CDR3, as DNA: TGTGCCAGCAGTGAACGTGAGGGTTCGCCTTATGAAGCTTTCTTT.

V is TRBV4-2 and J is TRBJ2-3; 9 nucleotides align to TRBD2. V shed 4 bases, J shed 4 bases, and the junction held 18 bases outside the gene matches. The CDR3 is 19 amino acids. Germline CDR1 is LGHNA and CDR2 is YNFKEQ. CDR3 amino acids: CASSPNPSRGRVGADTQYF. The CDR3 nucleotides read TGTGCCAGCAGCCCAAACCCTTCCCGCGGGAGGGTGGGGGCAGATACGCAGTATTTT.

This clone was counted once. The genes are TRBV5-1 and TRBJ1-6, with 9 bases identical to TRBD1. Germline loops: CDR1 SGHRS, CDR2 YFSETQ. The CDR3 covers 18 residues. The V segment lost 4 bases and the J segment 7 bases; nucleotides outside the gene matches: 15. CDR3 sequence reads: CASSDRDRVFGPNSPLHF. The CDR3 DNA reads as TGCGCCAGCAGCGACCGGGACAGGGTATTCGGTCCGAATTCACCCCTCCACTTT.

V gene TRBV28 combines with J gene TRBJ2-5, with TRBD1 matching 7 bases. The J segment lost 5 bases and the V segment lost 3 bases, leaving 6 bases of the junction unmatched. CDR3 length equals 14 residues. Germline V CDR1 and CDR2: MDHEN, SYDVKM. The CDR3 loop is CASSFGQEVETQYF. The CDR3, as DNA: TGTGCCAGCAGTTTCGGACAGGAAGTCGAGACCCAGTACTTC.

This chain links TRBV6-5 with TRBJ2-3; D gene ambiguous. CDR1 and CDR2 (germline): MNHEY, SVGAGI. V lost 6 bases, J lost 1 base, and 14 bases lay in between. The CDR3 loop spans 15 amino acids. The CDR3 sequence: CASSRNFEGTDTQYF. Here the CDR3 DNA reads TGTGCCAGCAGCCGTAATTTTGAGGGCACAGATACGCAGTATTTT.